This is a list of T cell receptor beta chains from one sample in a study of OX40 agonist ivuxolimab in advanced cancers. Sequencing was performed with immunoSEQ multiplex PCR; in TCRdb, only in-frame clones are kept and a portion is missing. Among tens of thousands of clones listed, roughly 80% were seen once. This material consisted of CD4+ or CD8+ T cells sorted from blood, taken in a trial of the OX40 agonist ivuxolimab. The receptors here all came from an adult with an advanced solid tumor such as melanoma, head and neck, liver or kidney cancer. Each CDR3 is given with its conserved first and last residue. Fields, in order: J gene, V gene, D gene, CDR3 protein. The D gene is left open where the match is weak.

TRBJ1-1 | TRBV29-1 | - | CSVIRDEQGQVGPPEAFF
TRBJ2-5 | TRBV7-8 | - | CASSPQETQYF
TRBJ1-4 | TRBV7-9 | TRBD1 | CASSLGQNNEKLFF
TRBJ2-1 | TRBV28 | - | CASKSGVGYNEQFF
TRBJ1-2 | TRBV20-1 | - | CSARDNDGYTF
TRBJ1-2 | TRBV9 | - | CASSFGQRFVPGYTF
TRBJ2-5 | TRBV5-4 | TRBD2 | CASSLWGRAAETQYF
TRBJ2-1 | TRBV2 | TRBD2 | CASSGAVAGVSNEQFF
TRBJ1-2 | TRBV5-4 | - | CASSVGTNYGYTF
TRBJ2-7 | TRBV4-1 | TRBD2 | CASSQASGFPYEQYF
TRBJ1-1 | TRBV9 | - | CASSVVRENTEAFF
TRBJ1-1 | TRBV12-5 | - | CASGLRSLGRRMNTEAFF
TRBJ2-1 | TRBV29-1 | TRBD2 | CSVMGLAGHNEQFF
TRBJ2-1 | TRBV5-1 | - | CASSLNSNNEQFF
TRBJ2-7 | TRBV21-1 | - | CARPLLAGAQWGGYEQYF
TRBJ2-5 | TRBV7-8 | TRBD1 | CASSLGQGRTQYF
TRBJ2-1 | TRBV7-9 | TRBD1 | CASSPVPWDRGINEQFF
TRBJ2-3 | TRBV19 | TRBD1 | CASSRLGQGTDTQYF
TRBJ2-7 | TRBV5-6 | TRBD1 | CASDRGQGGYEQYF
TRBJ2-1 | TRBV9 | - | CASSVGAGIDNEQFF
TRBJ2-1 | TRBV29-1 | TRBD2 | CSVALADNEQFF